The source of this T cell receptor (beta chain) is a study of vaccination and CD4 T cells after COVID-19. Stated treatment: roughly 11-day PBMC culture with coronavirus spike peptide pools or control peptides (ViraFEST assay). The V gene's germline CDR1 is LGHDT and CDR2 YNNKEL (reference sequence). There are 14 residues in the CDR3. Trimming removed 6 bases at V and 4 bases at J, with 13 bases between. To note about this clonotype: The antigen is undetermined.

With the Oncomine TCR Beta short-read assay, DNA from cultured CD4+ T cells was sequenced. TCRdb redid the calling of the PCR reads with MiXCR, one entry per CDR3 protein. The sample includes roughly 11,000 distinct CDR3 sequences, roughly 40% of them seen just once. The sequenced material came from CD4+ T cells from blood, cultured in vitro. The chain has TRBV3-1 and TRBJ1-5; tentatively, D is TRBD1 (5 bases). The receptor's source is a human donor who had recovered from COVID-19. The CDR3 spells CASSYSGDNQPQHF. The CDR3 region has the DNA TGTGCCAGCAGTTATTCGGGGGATAATCAGCCCCAGCATTTT.